Reported below is one T cell receptor beta chain. The sample belongs to a study of blood T cell repertoires in COVID-19. Study background: Samples taken during acute and convalescent COVID-19 were collected in the United States, Italy and Spain. PBMCs, B-cell-depleted T cells, or T cells were the source of the cDNA or gDNA that made up the material.

Living in 24 US areas, the participants were between roughly 18 and 89 years of age. Cohorts were determined from participant-reported clinical history. With 6 bases removed from V and 0 bases from J, the gap between germline ends came to 9 bases. This CDR3 contains 14 residues. Germline lookup yields CDR1 MGHDK and CDR2 SYGVNS. The repertoire was sequenced with immunoSEQ multiplex PCR; TCRdb's copy has only in-frame clones and lacks some. The data hold about 250,000 clones, with around 90% observed a single time. The gene calls are TRBV25-1 and TRBJ1-3; no clear D. The sequence was obtained from a young woman with acute COVID-19. Specimen: PBMCs or T cells enriched from blood (not recorded which). The CDR3 is CASRPGYSGNTIYF. CDR3 coding DNA: TGTGCCAGCAGGCCGGGTTACTCTGGAAACACCATATATTTT.